A single sample gave rise to the 19 T cell receptor beta chains below, sequenced in a study of post-analysis software for immune sequencing data (dated by TCRdb to between 2015 and 2017). Libraries came from PCR. Sequencing used an Illumina HiSeq 2500. Unique molecular identifiers were incorporated into TCR beta cDNA libraries to reduce PCR and sequencing biases. In-frame beta chains were kept once TCRdb had trimmed the public reads at Q25 with fastp and called clones with MiXCR. Rows are combined by CDR3 protein, so each entry shows the most common genes and DNA. In all, the sample holds 150,000 or so distinct CDR3 sequences, and about 34% of those were seen once. The ten largest account for 25% to 35% of the sample. The meaning of the sample's time point label: second blood draw from one MS patient after hematopoietic stem cell transplantation. The input for sequencing was blood, taken after autologous hematopoietic stem cell transplantation. The receptors were gathered from a girl under 18 with multiple sclerosis. Donor details come from another sample of the same person, matched by shared clones.

This chain joins TRBV28 and TRBJ2-1; 8 bases line up with TRBD1. V gave up 3 bases and J gave up 9 bases; unmatched junction bases: 10. The CDR3 loop spans 15 amino acids. Per the germline V gene, CDR1 is MDHEN and CDR2 is SYDVKM. CDR3 DNA sequence: TGTGCCAGCAGTTTGAGAAGGACAGGGTCTGGTGAGCAGTTCTTC. This gives the protein CASSLRRTGSGEQFF.

The J gene is TRBJ2-1, the V gene TRBV28; D unclear. CDR3 size: 15 residues. The germline V gene has CDR1 MDHEN and CDR2 SYDVKM. V was shortened by 3 bases and J by 0 bases, with 9 bases between the two germline ends. CDR3 in DNA: TGTGCCAGCAGTTTTAGCAAGAGCTCCTACAATGAGCAGTTCTTC. It is translated as CASSFSKSSYNEQFF.

V usage is TRBV5-6 and J usage is TRBJ1-6; the D is unclear. Germline CDR1 and CDR2: SGHDT and YYEEEE. The V end lost 0 bases, the J end lost 6 bases, and 7 bases lay between the germline ends. The CDR3 loop spans 14 amino acids. The CDR3 region has the DNA TGTGCCAGCAGCTTGGGCCGAAGTAATTCACCCCTCCACTTT. This encodes CASSLGRSNSPLHF. The full variable domain, with the rest looked up from reference TRBV5-6 and TRBJ1-6, is DAGVTQSPTHLIKTRGQQVTLRCSPKSGHDTVSWYQQALGQGPQFIFQYYEEEERQRGNFPDRFSGHQFPNYSSELNVNALLLGDSALYLCASSLGRSNSPLHFGNGTRLTVT.

This chain connects TRBV4-3 to TRBJ1-2; D is unresolved. The V end was cut by 0 bases, the J end by 5 bases, with 10 bases between. The CDR3 is made up of 14 amino acids. Germline V gives CDR1 LGHNA, CDR2 YSLEER. Here the CDR3 reads CASSQETRDYGYTF. CDR3 nucleotides: TGCGCCAGCAGCCAAGAAACCCGGGATTATGGCTACACCTTC.

This clonotype was recorded a few times. The gene calls are TRBV5-1 and TRBJ2-5; tentatively, D is TRBD1 (6 bases). Trimming pared 4 bases from V and 4 bases from J, leaving 14 bases between. The germline gives CDR1 SGHRS, CDR2 YFSETQ. This CDR3 region has 14 residues. The CDR3: CASSPDGGVETQYF. The CDR3 coding sequence is TGCGCCAGCAGCCCGGATGGGGGCGTAGAGACCCAGTACTTC.

In this sample, this clonotype turned up a few times. The J gene is TRBJ2-6, the V gene TRBV5-5; D unresolved. The CDR3 sequence is 15 residues long. Germline CDR1 and CDR2: SGHKS and YYEKEE (reference sequence). The V end was cut by 0 bases, the J end by 0 bases, with 4 bases between. The CDR3 nucleotides read TGTGCCAGCAGCTTGGGGGCCTCTGGGGCCAACGTCCTGACTTTC. Translated, it gives CASSLGASGANVLTF.

The chain has TRBV29-1 and TRBJ2-3; D not resolved. Germline CDR1 SQVTM, CDR2 ANQGSEA. The V end lost 5 bases, the J end lost 4 bases, and 4 bases lay between the germline ends. The CDR3 totals 10 residues. The CDR3: CSVSADTQYF. CDR3 sequence (DNA): TGCAGCGTTTCGGCAGATACGCAGTATTTT.

The CDR3 nucleotides read TGTGCCAGCAGTTTATTTCGGGGGGAACGAGAGACCCAGTACTTC. This encodes CASSLFRGERETQYF. The rearrangement uses TRBV28 and TRBJ2-7, with 7 bases matching TRBD2. The end of the DNA is better explained by TRBJ2-5, so the J call may be wrong. This CDR3 contains 15 residues. Germline V gene sequence: CDR1 MDHEN, CDR2 SYDVKM.

The table lists this clonotype with many counts. The chain is built from TRBV13 and TRBJ2-7, with 8 bases aligning to TRBD2. CDR3 length equals 15 residues. In germline, CDR1 is PRHDT, CDR2 FYEKMQ (reference sequence). The trim removed 6 bases at V and 3 bases at J, leaving 10 bases unmatched. The DNA of the CDR3 is TGTGCCAGCAGGCCCCGTGGGGCGGGAGGCTACGAGCAGTACTTC. The encoded protein is CASRPRGAGGYEQYF.

This clonotype came up a few times. This sequence joins TRBV9 and TRBJ2-5; 9 bases map to TRBD2. This CDR3 contains 16 residues. The ends lost 1 base at V and 5 bases at J; junction bases unmatched: 9. The germline V gene encodes CDR1 SGDLS and CDR2 YYNGEE. CDR3 in amino acids: CASSVNLAGKYETQYF. Written as DNA, the CDR3 is TGTGCCAGCAGCGTAAACCTAGCGGGAAAGTATGAGACCCAGTACTTC.

The rearrangement uses TRBV19 and TRBJ2-7; TRBD1 aligns across 8 bases. The CDR3 is 14 amino acids. Trimming removed 7 bases from V and 4 bases from J; junction bases left unmatched: 9. In germline, CDR1 is LNHDA, CDR2 SQIVND (reference sequence). For the CDR3, the DNA is TGTGCCAGTACCGGACAGGGAGAAGGGTACGAGCAGTACTTC. Amino acids: CASTGQGEGYEQYF.

In this sample, this clonotype turned up a few times. The chain links TRBV11-2 to TRBJ2-7, with TRBD1 matching over 9 bases. The CDR3 contains 15 residues. CDR1 is SGHAT and CDR2 is FQNNGV in the germline V gene. Germline trimming cut 5 bases from V and 4 bases from J; bases unmatched to any gene: 9. The CDR3 region has the DNA TGTGCCAGCAGCCCCCAAGGGACAGGGAAGTACGAGCAGTACTTC. Amino acid sequence: CASSPQGTGKYEQYF.

This clonotype was seen repeatedly, ten times or more. The chain couples TRBV5-1 to TRBJ2-7; TRBD2 agrees at 8 bases. The CDR3 is 16 residues long. V dropped 4 bases and J dropped 9; count of bases not matched to a gene: 18. Germline-derived CDR1 and CDR2 are SGHRS and YFSETQ. Here the CDR3 reads CASSPSREAPEVRQYF. CDR3 bases: TGCGCCAGCAGCCCGTCGCGGGAGGCCCCGGAGGTACGGCAGTACTTC.

This clonotype was seen ten or more times. The chain is built from TRBV11-3 and TRBJ2-1; 8 bases line up with TRBD1. The germline V gene encodes CDR1 SGHNT and CDR2 YENEEA. This CDR3 has 15 amino acids. The V gene end was trimmed by 5 bases and the J gene end by 5 bases; junction bases not matched to a gene: 8. The CDR3: CASSPRTGNNNEQFF. DNA for the CDR3: TGTGCCAGCAGCCCCCGGACAGGGAATAACAATGAGCAGTTCTTC.

The rearrangement uses TRBV7-6 and TRBJ2-6, with D uncertain. Trimming left V 1 base short and J 3 bases short, with 1 base between. CDR1 is SGHVS, CDR2 FNYEAQ, per germline. The CDR3 spans 13 residues. The CDR3 DNA follows: TGTGCCAGCAGCTTAGTTGGGGCCAACGTCCTGACTTTC. It yields the protein CASSLVGANVLTF.

The rearrangement uses TRBV12-5 and TRBJ2-7; TRBD1 is a possible D gene (6 bases). The CDR3 spans 16 residues. Germline V gene lookup returns CDR1 LGHNT and CDR2 FRNRAP. Trimming removed 1 base from V and 3 bases from J, with 16 bases in between. In DNA form, the CDR3 reads TGTGCTAGTGGTTTGGGACGGGCGACAGGAGACTACGAGCAGTACTTC. Amino acid sequence: CASGLGRATGDYEQYF.

In this sample, this clonotype turned up a few times. The chain links TRBV7-9 to TRBJ1-2, with 9 bases matching TRBD1. The CDR3 covers 17 residues. The V and J ends lost 5 bases and 0 bases, in that order; junction bases with no gene match: 10. CDR1 is SEHNR, CDR2 FQNEAQ, per germline (reference sequence). The CDR3 here is CASSPRDRVPTNYGYTF. CDR3 nucleotide sequence: TGTGCCAGCAGCCCACGGGACAGGGTTCCCACTAACTATGGCTACACCTTC.

The V call is TRBV12-3 or TRBV12-4, the J call TRBJ2-1; TRBD2 aligns across 7 bases. The V and J ends lost 7 bases and 0 bases, in that order; junction bases with no gene match: 9. The CDR3 sequence is 16 residues long. CDR3 loop: CASTWGGPSSYNEQFF. In nucleotides, the CDR3 is TGTGCCAGCACCTGGGGGGGTCCGAGCTCCTACAATGAGCAGTTCTTC.

This chain connects TRBV28 to TRBJ1-2; D not certain. There are 12 residues in the CDR3. Germline V lookup: CDR1 MDHEN, CDR2 SYDVKM. V was cut by 5 bases and J by 8 bases, with 12 bases left in between. The CDR3 protein is CASSERRRGYTF. The CDR3, as DNA: TGTGCCAGCAGTGAACGGAGGAGAGGCTACACCTTC.